The 9 T cell receptor beta chains in this list originate from one sample, sequenced in a study of blood T cell repertoires in COVID-19. Sequencing used immunoSEQ multiplex PCR; TCRdb keeps in-frame clones, though not all of them. The table lists approximately 50,000 clones, more than 80% of them singletons. Sequencing was carried out using peripheral blood. These receptors came from a man in his 60s with COVID-19, enrolled during active disease.

The V and J genes are TRBV11-2 and TRBJ2-5, with 10 bases aligning to TRBD2. From germline, CDR1 is SGHAT and CDR2 FQNNGV. The CDR3 runs to 15 residues. The V gene end was trimmed by 6 bases and the J gene end by 4 bases; junction bases not matched to a gene: 8. CDR3 bases: TGTGCCAGCAGTCGAGCGGGGGGGTCTACAGAGACCCAGTACTTC. This encodes CASSRAGGSTETQYF.

This chain links TRBV5-1 with TRBJ1-1, with 8 bases lining up with TRBD1. Trimming cost V 4 bases and J 1 base; bases outside gene matches: 3. This CDR3 contains 14 residues. CDR1 is SGHRS and CDR2 is YFSETQ in the germline V gene. CDR3 loop: CASSPGTGNTEAFF. The CDR3 DNA reads as TGCGCCAGCAGCCCAGGGACAGGGAACACTGAAGCTTTCTTT.

The J gene is TRBJ1-2, the V gene TRBV7-3; D is uncertain. Trimming left V 5 bases short and J 3 bases short, with 13 bases between. Germline-derived CDR1 and CDR2 are SGHTA and FQGTGA. This CDR3 has 14 amino acids. CDR3 loop: CASSPGEADYGYTF. CDR3 sequence (DNA): TGTGCCAGCAGCCCTGGGGAGGCGGACTATGGCTACACCTTC.

The chain links TRBV3-1 (or the pseudogene TRBV3-2) to TRBJ1-2; unclear D gene. Germline CDR1 LGHDT, CDR2 YNNKEL (reference sequence). The germline V and J ends were trimmed by 8 bases and 7 bases, with 14 bases remaining between them. This CDR3 has 12 amino acids. The CDR3: CASLRKGGGYTF. The CDR3 nucleotides are TGTGCCAGCTTACGGAAAGGCGGTGGCTACACCTTC.

The count of this clone is one. The DNA of the CDR3 is TGTGCCAGCAGCCAAGGGGGGCCTACAAACACCATATATTTT. Encoded protein: CASSQGGPTNTIYF. The chain links TRBV3-1 (or the pseudogene TRBV3-2) to TRBJ1-3; a possible D gene is TRBD1 (6 bases). Trimming pared 1 base from V and 6 bases from J, leaving 10 bases between. The CDR3 consists of 14 residues. Germline lookup yields CDR1 LGHDT and CDR2 YNNKEL (reference sequence).

J is TRBJ1-1 and V is TRBV11-2, with 10 bases fitting TRBD1. Germline CDR1 and CDR2: SGHAT and FQNNGV. Unmatched junction bases numbered 10, after V lost 5 bases and J lost 4 bases. CDR3 length: 16 residues. The CDR3 sequence is CASSNRDRGKVTEAFF. The CDR3 DNA sequence: TGTGCCAGCAGCAACCGGGACAGGGGAAAGGTCACTGAAGCTTTCTTT. Together with reference TRBV11-2 and TRBJ1-1, the CDR3 gives the full variable domain: EAGVAQSPRYKIIEKRQSVAFWCNPISGHATLYWYQQILGQGPKLLIQFQNNGVVDDSQLPKDRFSAERLKGVDSTLKIQPAKLEDSAVYLCASSNRDRGKVTEAFFGQGTRLTVV.

The chain is built from TRBV4-1 and TRBJ2-5; TRBD2 matches at 9 bases. This CDR3 region has 16 residues. After removal of 2 bases from V and 4 bases from J, the junction contained 8 bases not matched to a gene. CDR1 is MGHRA, CDR2 YSYEKL, per germline. The CDR3 is CASSQLYSGSRETQYF. As DNA, the CDR3 is TGCGCCAGCAGCCAATTGTATAGCGGGAGTAGAGAGACCCAGTACTTC.

The V call is TRBV18, the J call TRBJ2-5; the D is unclear. Between the trimmed V and J ends, which lost 0 bases and 1 base, there was a span of 6 bases. There are 14 residues in the CDR3. The germline V gene has CDR1 KGHSH and CDR2 LQKENI. In DNA form, the CDR3 reads TGTGCCAGCTCACCACCCCATAGCCAAGAGACCCAGTACTTC. Translating gives CASSPPHSQETQYF.

This clone occurred a few times. This rearrangement joins TRBV7-2 to TRBJ1-6, with D perhaps TRBD1 (6 bases). Germline V CDR1 and CDR2: SGHTA, FQGNSA. V lost 2 bases, J lost 7 bases, and 12 bases lay in between. This CDR3 is built from 15 residues. CDR3 amino acids: CASSLLRDTNSPLHF. CDR3 nucleotide sequence: TGTGCCAGCAGCTTATTGAGGGACACGAATTCACCCCTCCACTTT.